These 5 T cell receptor beta chains were sequenced from one sample in a study of blood T cell repertoires in COVID-19. TCRdb's copy holds only in-frame clones and misses some; the assay was immunoSEQ multiplex PCR. The sample has 250,000 or so clones; about four fifths are singletons. Sequencing input: peripheral blood. The receptors were gathered from a woman between 18 and 29 years old with acute or convalescent COVID-19.

The gene calls are TRBV6-5 and TRBJ2-3, with a tentative D call TRBD1 (6 bases). The CDR3 is 15 amino acids. V was clipped by 2 bases and J by 0 bases, with 9 bases between them. Per germline, CDR1 MNHEY and CDR2 SVGAGI. CDR3 residues: CASSYDRFSTDTQYF. DNA for the CDR3: TGTGCCAGCAGTTACGACAGGTTTAGCACAGATACGCAGTATTTT.

This clone came up a few times. The chain joins TRBV5-1 to TRBJ2-5; a weak D match, TRBD1 (7 bases). In germline, CDR1 is SGHRS, CDR2 YFSETQ. Deletions cut 2 bases from V and 7 bases from J, with 12 bases between. CDR3 length: 13 residues. The CDR3 sequence: CASSLGQEGTQYF. In DNA, the CDR3 is TGCGCCAGCAGCTTAGGACAGGAGGGGACCCAGTACTTC.

The chain is built from TRBV6-5 and TRBJ1-1, with D perhaps matching TRBD1 (5 bases). Germline-derived CDR1 and CDR2 are MNHEY and SVGAGI. There are 13 residues in the CDR3. Deletions cut 10 bases from V and 7 bases from J, with 19 bases between. Here the CDR3 reads CATRGGPTGEAFF. The CDR3 nucleotides are TGTGCCACCCGCGGGGGACCCACGGGTGAAGCTTTCTTT.

This clone was counted once. This chain uses TRBV2 with TRBJ2-5; D possibly corresponds to TRBD2 (6 bases). Germline assignment: CDR1 SNHLY and CDR2 FYNNEI. This CDR3 is built from 15 residues. V lost 6 bases to trimming and J lost 1 base, with 15 bases between them. CDR3 loop: CASRTPEGGQETQYF. The CDR3 DNA is TGTGCCAGCAGAACCCCGGAGGGCGGCCAAGAGACCCAGTACTTC.

This clone was seen only once. The V gene is TRBV19, the J gene TRBJ1-5; 7 nucleotides align to TRBD1. After removal of 3 bases from V and 4 bases from J, the junction contained 6 bases not matched to a gene. Germline V lookup: CDR1 LNHDA, CDR2 SQIVND (reference sequence). CDR3 length: 15 residues. CDR3 in DNA: TGTGCCAGTAGTATGTCCCCAGGGGGAAATCAGCCCCAGCATTTT. Its translation: CASSMSPGGNQPQHF.